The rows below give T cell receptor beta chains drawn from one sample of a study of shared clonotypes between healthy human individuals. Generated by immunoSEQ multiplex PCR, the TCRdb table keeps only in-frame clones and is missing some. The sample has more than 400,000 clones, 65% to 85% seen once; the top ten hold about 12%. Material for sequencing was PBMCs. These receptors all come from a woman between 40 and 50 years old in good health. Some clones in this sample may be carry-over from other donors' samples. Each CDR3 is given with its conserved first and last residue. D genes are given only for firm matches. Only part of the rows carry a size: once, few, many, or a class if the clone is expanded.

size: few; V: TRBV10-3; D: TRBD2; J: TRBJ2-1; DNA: TGTGCCATCAGTGCAGGAGGGGGACTAGAAGAGGGTGAGCAGTTCTTC; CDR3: CAISAGGGLEEGEQFF
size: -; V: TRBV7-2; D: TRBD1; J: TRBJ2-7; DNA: TGTGCCAGCAGCGTGGACAGGAATCGCGAGCAGTACTTC; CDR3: CASSVDRNREQYF
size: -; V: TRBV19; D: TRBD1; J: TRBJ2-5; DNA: TGTGCCACAACAGGGGCTGGCGAGACCCAGTACTTC; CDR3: CATTGAGETQYF
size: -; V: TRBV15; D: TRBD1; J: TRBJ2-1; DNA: TGTGCCACCAGCGGCAAGCGCAGGGGGCAATCCTACAATGAGCAGTTCTTC; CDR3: CATSGKRRGQSYNEQFF
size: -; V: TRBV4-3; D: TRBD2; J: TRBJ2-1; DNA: TGCGCCAGCAGCCAAGATCTAGCGGGAGGGTGGGATGAGCAGTTCTTC; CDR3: CASSQDLAGGWDEQFF
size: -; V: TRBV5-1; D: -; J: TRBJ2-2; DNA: TGCGCCAGCAGCCTCAGAGAAATGGGCGGGGAGCTGTTTTTT; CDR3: CASSLREMGGELFF
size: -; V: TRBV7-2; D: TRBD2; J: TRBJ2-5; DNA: TGTGCCAGCAGCTTAAGCGGGAACGCGGAGACCCAGTACTTC; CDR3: CASSLSGNAETQYF
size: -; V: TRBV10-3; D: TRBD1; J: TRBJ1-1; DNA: TGTGCCATCAGAACGGGACAGCTGAACACTGAAGCTTTCTTT; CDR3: CAIRTGQLNTEAFF
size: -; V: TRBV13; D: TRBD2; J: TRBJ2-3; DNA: TGTGCCAGCAGCATCAGACTAGCGGGAGGGTACACAGATACGCAGTATTTT; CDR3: CASSIRLAGGYTDTQYF
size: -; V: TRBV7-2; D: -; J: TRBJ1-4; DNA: TGTGCCAGCAGCTTGAACAGGATTGGGACTTCGGAAAAACTGTTTTTT; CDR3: CASSLNRIGTSEKLFF
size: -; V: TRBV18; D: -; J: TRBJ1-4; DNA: TGTGCCAGCTCACCACCTTTTTCGAGGGCCGAAAAACTGTTTTTT; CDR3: CASSPPFSRAEKLFF
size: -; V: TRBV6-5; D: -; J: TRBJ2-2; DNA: TGTGCCAGCTCTGGGAGTCCCGGGGAGCTGTTTTTT; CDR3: CASSGSPGELFF
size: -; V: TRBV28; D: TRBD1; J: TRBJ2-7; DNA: TGTGCCAGCAGTTTTGGGGACAGGGCCTACGAGCAGTACTTC; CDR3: CASSFGDRAYEQYF
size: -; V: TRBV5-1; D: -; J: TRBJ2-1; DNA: TGCGCCAGCAGCTTGGGACTAGGGGTTGGTGAGCAGTTCTTC; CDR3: CASSLGLGVGEQFF
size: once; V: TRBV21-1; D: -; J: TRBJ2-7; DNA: TGTGCCAGCAGCAAAGCCGGGACAGTTGAGTACGAGCAGTACTTC; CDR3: CASSKAGTVEYEQYF
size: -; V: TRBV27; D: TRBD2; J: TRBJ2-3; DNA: TGTGCCAGCAGTCGGACTAGCGGTTATACGCAGTATTTT; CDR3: CASSRTSGYTQYF
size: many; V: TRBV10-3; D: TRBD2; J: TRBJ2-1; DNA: TGTGCCATCAGTGAAGGACTAGCGGGAGACAATGAGCAGTTCTTC; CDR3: CAISEGLAGDNEQFF
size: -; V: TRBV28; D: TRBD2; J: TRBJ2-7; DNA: TGTGCCAGCAGACCCTCTAGCGGTGGCTCCTACGAGCAGTACTTC; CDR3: CASRPSSGGSYEQYF
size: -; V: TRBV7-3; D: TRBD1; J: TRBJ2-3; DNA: TGTGCCAGCAGCTTATACGCAGGGGGCACCCCAGATACGCAGTATTTT; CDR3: CASSLYAGGTPDTQYF
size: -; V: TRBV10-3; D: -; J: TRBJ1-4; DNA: TGTGCCATCAGTGAGTCCGGGGCAGTTACTAATGAAAAACTGTTTTTT; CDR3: CAISESGAVTNEKLFF
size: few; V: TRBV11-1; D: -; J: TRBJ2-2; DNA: TGTGCCAGCAGCTTAGGGAGGACCGGGGAGCTGTTTTTT; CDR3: CASSLGRTGELFF
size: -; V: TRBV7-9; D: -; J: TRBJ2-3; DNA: TGTGCCAGCAGCTTGGGTAGGGGACTGGGTACGCAGTATTTT; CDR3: CASSLGRGLGTQYF
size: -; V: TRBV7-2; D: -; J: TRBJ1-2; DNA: TGTGCCAGCAGCTTAGCGGGTTCCCGCATCTATGGCTACACCTTC; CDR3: CASSLAGSRIYGYTF
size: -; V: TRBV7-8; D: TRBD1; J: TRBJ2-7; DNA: TGTGCCAGCAGCCCAAGGACAGGGCTCCACGAGCAGTACTTC; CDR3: CASSPRTGLHEQYF
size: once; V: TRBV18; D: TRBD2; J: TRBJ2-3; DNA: TGTGCCAGCTCACCCCGACTAGCGGGAGGAACAGATACGCAGTATTTT; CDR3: CASSPRLAGGTDTQYF
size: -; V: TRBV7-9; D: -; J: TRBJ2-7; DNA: TGTGCCAGCAGCTTAGGACCCCGAGCCAGTGGGGAGCAGTACTTC; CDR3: CASSLGPRASGEQYF
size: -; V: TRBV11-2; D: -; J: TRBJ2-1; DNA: TGTGCCAGCAGCTTAGTTTTCAGCTCCTACAATGAGCAGTTCTTC; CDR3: CASSLVFSSYNEQFF
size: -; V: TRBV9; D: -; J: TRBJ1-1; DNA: TGTGCCAGCAGCGTCGGAGGGGTTGACACTGAAGCTTTCTTT; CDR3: CASSVGGVDTEAFF
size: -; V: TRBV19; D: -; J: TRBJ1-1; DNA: TGTGCCAGTAGTAAAGGGTCCTGGAGCACTGAAGCTTTCTTT; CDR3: CASSKGSWSTEAFF
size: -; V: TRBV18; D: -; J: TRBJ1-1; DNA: TGTGCCAGCTCACCATCTTCAGGTTTGACTGAAGCTTTCTTT; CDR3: CASSPSSGLTEAFF
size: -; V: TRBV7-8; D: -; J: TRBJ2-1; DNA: TGTGCCAGCAGCTTGGGGGCTAGCGCGGGGGAGCAGTTCTTC; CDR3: CASSLGASAGEQFF
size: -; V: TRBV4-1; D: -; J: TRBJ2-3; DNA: TGCGCCAGCAGCCAAGTCCTCACAACAGATACGCAGTATTTT; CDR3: CASSQVLTTDTQYF
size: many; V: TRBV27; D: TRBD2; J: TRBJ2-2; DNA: TGTGCCAGCAGTGGACTAGCGGTTAGAAGGACCGGGGAGCTGTTTTTT; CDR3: CASSGLAVRRTGELFF
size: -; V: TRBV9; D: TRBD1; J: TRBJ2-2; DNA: TGTGCCAGCAGCGTAGCTGGACAGGGGCCCGGGGAGCTGTTTTTT; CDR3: CASSVAGQGPGELFF
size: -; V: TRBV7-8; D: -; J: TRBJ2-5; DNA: TGTGCCAGCAGCTTTGGGTGGTCACTCCAAGAGACCCAGTACTTC; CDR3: CASSFGWSLQETQYF
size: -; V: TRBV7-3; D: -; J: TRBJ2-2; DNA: TGTGCCAGCAGCCCCGACACCGGGGAGCTGTTTTTT; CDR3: CASSPDTGELFF
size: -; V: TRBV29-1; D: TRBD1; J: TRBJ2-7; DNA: TGCAGCGTTGCAAACAGGGGTAGATCCTACGAGCAGTACTTC; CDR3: CSVANRGRSYEQYF
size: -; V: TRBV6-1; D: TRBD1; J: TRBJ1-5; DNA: TGTGCCAGCAGTGCTGGGACAGTCACCAGCAATCAGCCCCAGCATTTT; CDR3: CASSAGTVTSNQPQHF
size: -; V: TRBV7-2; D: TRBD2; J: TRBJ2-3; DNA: TGTGCCAGCAGCTTAGATCCAGCGGGAGTGACAGATACGCAGTATTTT; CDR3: CASSLDPAGVTDTQYF
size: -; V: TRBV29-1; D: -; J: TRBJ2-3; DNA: TGCAGCCAAAGGACCGCTGAGGATACGCAGTATTTT; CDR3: CSQRTAEDTQYF
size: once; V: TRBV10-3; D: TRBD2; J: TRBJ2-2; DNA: TGTGCCATCAGTGAGTCCCCGCCTAGCGGGAGGGCGAACACCGGGGAGCTGTTTTTT; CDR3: CAISESPPSGRANTGELFF
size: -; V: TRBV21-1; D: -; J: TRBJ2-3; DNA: TGTGCCAGCAGCAAGGATTTGGAGAATACGCAGTATTTT; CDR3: CASSKDLENTQYF
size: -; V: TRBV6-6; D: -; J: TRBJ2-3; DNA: TGTGCCAGCGGGGCGGGGGATACGCAGTATTTT; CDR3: CASGAGDTQYF
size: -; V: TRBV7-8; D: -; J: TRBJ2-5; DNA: TGTGCCAGCAGCACCCGACAGAAAGAGACCCAGTACTTC; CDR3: CASSTRQKETQYF
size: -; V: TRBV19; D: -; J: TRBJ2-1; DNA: TGTGCCAGTAGTATAGGGACAGCTAATGAGCAGTTCTTC; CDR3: CASSIGTANEQFF
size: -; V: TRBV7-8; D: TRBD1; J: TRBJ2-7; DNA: TGTGCCAGCAGCTTAGGCGGCAGGGGGCTCGAGCAGTACTTC; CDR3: CASSLGGRGLEQYF
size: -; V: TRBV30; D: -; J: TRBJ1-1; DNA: TGTACCTGGAGTGTAACGTCCCCTTCGGGGAACACTGAAGCTTTCTTT; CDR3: CTWSVTSPSGNTEAFF
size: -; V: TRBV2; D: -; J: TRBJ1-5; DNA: TGTGCCAGCAGGGTTCTAAATCAGCCCCAGCATTTT; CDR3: CASRVLNQPQHF
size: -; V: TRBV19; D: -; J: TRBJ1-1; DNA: TGTGCCAGTAGCGCCCAGACGGGACACCCTGGGCCTGAAGCTTTCTTT; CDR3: CASSAQTGHPGPEAFF
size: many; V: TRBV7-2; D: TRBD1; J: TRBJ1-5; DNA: TGTGCCAGCAGCGCACCGGGACAGGGCCGGAATCAGCCCCAGCATTTT; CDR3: CASSAPGQGRNQPQHF
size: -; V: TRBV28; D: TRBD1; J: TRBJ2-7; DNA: TGTGCCAGCAGTTTTGGGACAGGGTCGTACGAGCAGTACTTC; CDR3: CASSFGTGSYEQYF
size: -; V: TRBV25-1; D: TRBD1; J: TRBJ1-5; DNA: TGTGCCAGCAGTGAACCCGGACAGGGGGATAGCAATCAGCCCCAGCATTTT; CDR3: CASSEPGQGDSNQPQHF
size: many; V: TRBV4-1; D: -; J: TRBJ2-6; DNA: TGCGCCAGCAGCCAAGAAGTCGGCTCTGGGGCCAACGTCCTGACTTTC; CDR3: CASSQEVGSGANVLTF
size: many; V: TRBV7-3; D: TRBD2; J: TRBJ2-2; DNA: TGTGCCAGCAGCTTAACAGCGGGAGTGAACACCGGGGAGCTGTTTTTT; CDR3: CASSLTAGVNTGELFF
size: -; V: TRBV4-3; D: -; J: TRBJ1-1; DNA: TGCGCCAGCAGCCAAGAGGGGTTCTCTTTGGCTTTCTTT; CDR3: CASSQEGFSLAFF
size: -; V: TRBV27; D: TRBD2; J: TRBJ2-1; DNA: TGTGCCAGCAGTTTGACTAGCGGACACAATGAGCAGTTCTTC; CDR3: CASSLTSGHNEQFF